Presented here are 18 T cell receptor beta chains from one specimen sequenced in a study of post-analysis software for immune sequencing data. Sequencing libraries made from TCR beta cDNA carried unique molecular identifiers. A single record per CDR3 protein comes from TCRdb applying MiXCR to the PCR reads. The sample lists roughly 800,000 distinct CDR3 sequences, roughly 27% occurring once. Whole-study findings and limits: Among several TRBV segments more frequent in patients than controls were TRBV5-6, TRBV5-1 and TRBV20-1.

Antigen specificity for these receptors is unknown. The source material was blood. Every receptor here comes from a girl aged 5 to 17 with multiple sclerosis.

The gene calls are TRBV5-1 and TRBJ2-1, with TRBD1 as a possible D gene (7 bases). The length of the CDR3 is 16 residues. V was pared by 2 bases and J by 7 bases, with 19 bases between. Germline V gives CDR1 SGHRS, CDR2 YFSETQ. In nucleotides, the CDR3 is TGCGCCAGCAGCTTACGACAGGGCGGGGACGGGAATGAGCAGTTCTTC. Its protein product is CASSLRQGGDGNEQFF.

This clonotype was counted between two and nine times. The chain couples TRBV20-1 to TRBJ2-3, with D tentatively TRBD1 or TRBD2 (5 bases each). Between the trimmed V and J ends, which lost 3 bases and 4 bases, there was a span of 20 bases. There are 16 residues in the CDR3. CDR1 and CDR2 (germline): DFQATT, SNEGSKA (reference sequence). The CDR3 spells CSASLGHVLSADTQYF. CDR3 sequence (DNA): TGCAGTGCTAGCCTCGGACACGTCCTTAGCGCAGATACGCAGTATTTT.

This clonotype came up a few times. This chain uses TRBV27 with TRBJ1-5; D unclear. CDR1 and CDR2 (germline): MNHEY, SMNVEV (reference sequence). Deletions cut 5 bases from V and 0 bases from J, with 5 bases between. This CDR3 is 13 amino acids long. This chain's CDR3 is CASSTYSNQPQHF. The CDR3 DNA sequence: TGTGCCAGCAGTACCTATAGCAATCAGCCCCAGCATTTT.

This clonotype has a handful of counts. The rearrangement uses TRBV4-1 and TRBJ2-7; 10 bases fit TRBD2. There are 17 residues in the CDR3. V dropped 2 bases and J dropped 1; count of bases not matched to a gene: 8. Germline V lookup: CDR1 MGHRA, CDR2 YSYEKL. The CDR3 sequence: CASSQPHPGLASYEQYF. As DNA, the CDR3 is TGCGCCAGCAGCCAACCTCATCCGGGACTAGCGTCCTACGAGCAGTACTTC.

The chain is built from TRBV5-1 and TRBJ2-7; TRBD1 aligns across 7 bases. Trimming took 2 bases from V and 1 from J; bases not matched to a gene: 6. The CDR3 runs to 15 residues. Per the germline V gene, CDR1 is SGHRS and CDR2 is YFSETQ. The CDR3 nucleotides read TGCGCCAGCAGCTTCTACGACAGGGTGTCCTACGAGCAGTACTTC. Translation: CASSFYDRVSYEQYF.

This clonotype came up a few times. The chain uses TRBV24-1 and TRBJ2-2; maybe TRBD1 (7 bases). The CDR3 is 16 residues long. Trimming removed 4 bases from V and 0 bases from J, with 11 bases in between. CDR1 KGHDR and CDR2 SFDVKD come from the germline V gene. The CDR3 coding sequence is TGTGCCACCAGTGACAGGGGGGTCGCGAACACCGGGGAGCTGTTTTTT. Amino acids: CATSDRGVANTGELFF.

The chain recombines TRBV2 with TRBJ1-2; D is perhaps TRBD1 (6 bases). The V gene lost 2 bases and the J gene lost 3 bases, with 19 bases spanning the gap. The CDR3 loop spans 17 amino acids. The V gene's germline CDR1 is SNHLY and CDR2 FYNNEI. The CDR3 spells CASSELYSGGDDYGYTF. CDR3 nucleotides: TGTGCCAGCAGTGAATTGTATTCGGGGGGCGACGACTATGGCTACACCTTC.

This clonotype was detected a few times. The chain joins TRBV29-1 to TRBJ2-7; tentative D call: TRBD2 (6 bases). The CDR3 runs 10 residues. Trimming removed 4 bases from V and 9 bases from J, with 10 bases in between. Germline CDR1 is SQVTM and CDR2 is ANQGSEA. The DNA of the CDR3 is TGCAGCGTTGGGGGGGACGGGCAGTACTTC. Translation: CSVGGDGQYF.

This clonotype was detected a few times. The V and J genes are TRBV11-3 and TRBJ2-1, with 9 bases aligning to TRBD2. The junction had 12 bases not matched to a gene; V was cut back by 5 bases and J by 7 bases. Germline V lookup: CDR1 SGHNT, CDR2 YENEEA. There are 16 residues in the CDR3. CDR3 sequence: CASSPRGGGAENEQFF. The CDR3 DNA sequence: TGTGCCAGCAGCCCCCGGGGCGGGGGGGCCGAGAATGAGCAGTTCTTC.

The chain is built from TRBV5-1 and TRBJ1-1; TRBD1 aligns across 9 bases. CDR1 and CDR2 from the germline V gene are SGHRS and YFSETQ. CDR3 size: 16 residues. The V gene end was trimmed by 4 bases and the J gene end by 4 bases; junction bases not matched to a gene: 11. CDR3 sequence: CASSPRDRVRGTEAFF. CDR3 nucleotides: TGCGCCAGCAGCCCCCGGGACAGGGTGAGGGGCACTGAAGCTTTCTTT.

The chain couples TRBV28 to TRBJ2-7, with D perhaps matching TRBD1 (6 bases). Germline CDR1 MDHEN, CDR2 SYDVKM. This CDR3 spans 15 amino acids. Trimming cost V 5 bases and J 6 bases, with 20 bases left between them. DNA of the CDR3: TGTGCCAGCAGTCCTCGGGCAGGGGCGAAGATCGAGCAGTACTTC. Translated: CASSPRAGAKIEQYF.

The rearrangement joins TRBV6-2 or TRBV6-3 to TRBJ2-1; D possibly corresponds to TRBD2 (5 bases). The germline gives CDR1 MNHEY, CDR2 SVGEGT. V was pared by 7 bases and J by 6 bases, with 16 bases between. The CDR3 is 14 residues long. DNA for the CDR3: TGTGCCAGCAATTCTAGACTACCCTTCAATGAGCAGTTCTTC. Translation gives CASNSRLPFNEQFF.

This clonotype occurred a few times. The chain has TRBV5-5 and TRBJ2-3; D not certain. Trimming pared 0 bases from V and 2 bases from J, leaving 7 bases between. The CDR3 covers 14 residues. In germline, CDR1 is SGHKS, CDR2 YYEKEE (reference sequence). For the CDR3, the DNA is TGTGCCAGCAGCTTGGAGATTACCACAGATACGCAGTATTTT. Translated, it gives CASSLEITTDTQYF.

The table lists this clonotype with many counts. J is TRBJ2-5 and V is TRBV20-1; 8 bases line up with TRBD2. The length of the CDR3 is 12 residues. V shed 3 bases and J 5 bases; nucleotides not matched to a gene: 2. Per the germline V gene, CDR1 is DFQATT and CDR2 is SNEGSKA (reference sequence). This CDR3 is CSASGGGETQYF. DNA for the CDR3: TGCAGTGCTAGCGGGGGGGGTGAGACCCAGTACTTC.

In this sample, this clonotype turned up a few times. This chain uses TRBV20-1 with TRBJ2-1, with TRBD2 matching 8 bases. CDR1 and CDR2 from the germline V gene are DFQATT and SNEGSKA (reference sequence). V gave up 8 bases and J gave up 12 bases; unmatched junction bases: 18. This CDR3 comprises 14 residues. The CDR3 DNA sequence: TGCAGTTCTCGTAGCGGGGCCAAACCAATAGGGCAGTTCTTC. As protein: CSSRSGAKPIGQFF.

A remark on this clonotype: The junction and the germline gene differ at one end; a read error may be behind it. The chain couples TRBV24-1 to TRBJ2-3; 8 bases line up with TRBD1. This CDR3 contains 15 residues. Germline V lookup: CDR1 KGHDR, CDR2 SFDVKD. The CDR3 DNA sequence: TGTGCCACCAGTGATCGACAGGGGACGACAGATGCGCAGTATTTT. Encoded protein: CATSDRQGTTDAQYF.

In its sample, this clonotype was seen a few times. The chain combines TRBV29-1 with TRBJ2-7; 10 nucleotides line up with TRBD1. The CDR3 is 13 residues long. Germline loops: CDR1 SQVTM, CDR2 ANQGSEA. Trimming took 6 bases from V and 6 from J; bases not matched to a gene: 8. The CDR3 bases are TGCAGCGTACGGGACAGGGGAGTAGCCGAGCAGTACTTC. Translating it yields CSVRDRGVAEQYF.

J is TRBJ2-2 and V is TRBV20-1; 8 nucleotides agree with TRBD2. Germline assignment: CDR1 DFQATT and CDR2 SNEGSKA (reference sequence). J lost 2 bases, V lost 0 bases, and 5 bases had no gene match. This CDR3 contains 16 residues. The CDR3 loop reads CSARDWRGANTGELFF. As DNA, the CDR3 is TGCAGTGCTAGAGATTGGCGGGGGGCAAACACCGGGGAGCTGTTTTTT.